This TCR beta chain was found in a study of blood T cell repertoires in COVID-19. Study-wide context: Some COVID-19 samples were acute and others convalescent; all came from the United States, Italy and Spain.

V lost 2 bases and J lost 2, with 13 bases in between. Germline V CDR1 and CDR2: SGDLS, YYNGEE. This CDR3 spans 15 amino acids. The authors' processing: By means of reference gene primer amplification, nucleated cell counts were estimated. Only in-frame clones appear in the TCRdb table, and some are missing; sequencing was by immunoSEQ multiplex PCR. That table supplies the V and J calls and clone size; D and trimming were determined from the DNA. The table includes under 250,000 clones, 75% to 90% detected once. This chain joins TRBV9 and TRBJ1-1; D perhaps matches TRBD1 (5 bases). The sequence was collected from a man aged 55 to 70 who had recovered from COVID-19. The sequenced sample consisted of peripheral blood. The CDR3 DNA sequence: TGTGCCAGCAGCGTGGCGTGGGGGGGAAACACTGAAGCTTTCTTT. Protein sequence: CASSVAWGGNTEAFF.